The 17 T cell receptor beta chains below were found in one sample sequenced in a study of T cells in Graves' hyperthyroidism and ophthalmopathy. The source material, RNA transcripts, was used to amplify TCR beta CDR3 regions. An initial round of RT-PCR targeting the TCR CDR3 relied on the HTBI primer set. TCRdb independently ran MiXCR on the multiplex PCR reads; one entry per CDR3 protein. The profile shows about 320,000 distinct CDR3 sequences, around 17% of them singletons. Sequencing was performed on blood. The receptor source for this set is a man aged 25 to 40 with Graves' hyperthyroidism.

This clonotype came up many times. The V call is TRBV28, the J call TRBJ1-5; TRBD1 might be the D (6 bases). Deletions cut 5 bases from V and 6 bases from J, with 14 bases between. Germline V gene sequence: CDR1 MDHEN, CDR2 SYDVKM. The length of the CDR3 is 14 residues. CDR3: CASSPRQAIQPQHF. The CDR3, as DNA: TGTGCCAGCAGTCCACGACAGGCCATTCAGCCCCAGCATTTT.

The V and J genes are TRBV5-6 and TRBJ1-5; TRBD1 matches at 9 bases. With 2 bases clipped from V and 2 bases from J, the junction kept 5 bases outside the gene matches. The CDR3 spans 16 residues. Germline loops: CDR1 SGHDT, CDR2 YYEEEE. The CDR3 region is CASSLQGALGNQPQHF. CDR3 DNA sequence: TGTGCCAGCAGCTTACAGGGGGCGCTTGGCAATCAGCCCCAGCATTTT.

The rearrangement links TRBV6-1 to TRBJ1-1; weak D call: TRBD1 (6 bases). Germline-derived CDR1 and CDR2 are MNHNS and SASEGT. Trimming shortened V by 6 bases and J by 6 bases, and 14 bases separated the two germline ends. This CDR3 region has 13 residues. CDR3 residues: CASSWEGGSEAFF. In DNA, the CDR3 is TGTGCCAGCAGCTGGGAGGGGGGCTCTGAAGCTTTCTTT.

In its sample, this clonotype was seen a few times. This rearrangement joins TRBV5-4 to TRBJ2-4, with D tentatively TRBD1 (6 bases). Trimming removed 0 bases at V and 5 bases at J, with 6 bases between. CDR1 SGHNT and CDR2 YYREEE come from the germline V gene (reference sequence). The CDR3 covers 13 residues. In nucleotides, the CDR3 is TGTGCCAGCAGCTTGGGACAGGAAAACATTCAGTACTTC. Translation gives CASSLGQENIQYF.

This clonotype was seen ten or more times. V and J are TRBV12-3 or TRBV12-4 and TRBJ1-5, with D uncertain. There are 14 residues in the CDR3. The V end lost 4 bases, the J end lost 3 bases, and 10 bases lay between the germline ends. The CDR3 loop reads CASSYSVINQPQHF. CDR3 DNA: TGTGCCAGCAGTTATTCGGTGATCAATCAGCCCCAGCATTTT.

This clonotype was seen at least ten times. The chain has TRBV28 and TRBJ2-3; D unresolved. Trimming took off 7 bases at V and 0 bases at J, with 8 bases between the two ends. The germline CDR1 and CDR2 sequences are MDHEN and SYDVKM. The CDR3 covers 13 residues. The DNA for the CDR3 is TGTGCCAGCACCTTCGCGAGCACAGATACGCAGTATTTT. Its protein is CASTFASTDTQYF.

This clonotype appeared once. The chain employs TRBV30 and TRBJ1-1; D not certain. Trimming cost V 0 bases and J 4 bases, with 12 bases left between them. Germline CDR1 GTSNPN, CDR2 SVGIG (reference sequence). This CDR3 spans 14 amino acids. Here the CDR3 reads CAWSVRGTFTEAFF. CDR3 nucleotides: TGTGCCTGGAGTGTACGGGGAACCTTCACTGAAGCTTTCTTT.

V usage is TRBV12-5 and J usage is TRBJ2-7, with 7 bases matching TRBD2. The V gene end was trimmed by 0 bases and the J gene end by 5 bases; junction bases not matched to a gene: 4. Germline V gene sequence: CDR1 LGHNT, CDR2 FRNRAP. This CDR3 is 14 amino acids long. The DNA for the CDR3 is TGTGCTAGTGGTTTGGTGGGAGGGACGGACGAGCAGTACTTC. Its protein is CASGLVGGTDEQYF.

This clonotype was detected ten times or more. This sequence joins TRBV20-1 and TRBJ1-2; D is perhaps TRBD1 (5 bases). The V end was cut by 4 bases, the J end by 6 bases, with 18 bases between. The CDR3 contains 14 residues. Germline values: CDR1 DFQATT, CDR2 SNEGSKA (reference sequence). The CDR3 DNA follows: TGCAGTGCTATTGTACAGGCGGAGTTGGATGGCTACACCTTC. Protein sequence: CSAIVQAELDGYTF.

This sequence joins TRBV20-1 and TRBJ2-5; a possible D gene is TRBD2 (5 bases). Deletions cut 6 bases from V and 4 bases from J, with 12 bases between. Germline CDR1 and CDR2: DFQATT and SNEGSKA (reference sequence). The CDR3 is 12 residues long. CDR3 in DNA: TGCAGTGCAGCAAGCGGTCGAGAGACCCAGTACTTC. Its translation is CSAASGRETQYF.

In nucleotides, the CDR3 is TGTGCTAGTGCCCGGTCCACCGGGGAGCTGTTTTTT. It yields the protein CASARSTGELFF. V gene TRBV12-5 combines with J gene TRBJ2-2; D unresolved. The CDR3 is 12 residues long. The V end lost 7 bases, the J end lost 4 bases, and 7 bases lay between the germline ends. Germline V CDR1 and CDR2: LGHNT, FRNRAP. Variable domain in full (rest from reference TRBV12-5 and TRBJ2-2): DARVTQTPRHKVTEMGQEVTMRCQPILGHNTVFWYRQTMMQGLELLAYFRNRAPLDDSGMPKDRFSAEMPDATLATLKIQPSEPRDSAVYFCASARSTGELFFGEGSRLTVL.

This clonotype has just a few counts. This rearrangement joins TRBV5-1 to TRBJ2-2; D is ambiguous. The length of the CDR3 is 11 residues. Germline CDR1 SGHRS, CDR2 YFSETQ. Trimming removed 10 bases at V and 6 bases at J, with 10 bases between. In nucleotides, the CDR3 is TGCGCCTCCCGTTTCGCCGGGGAGCTGTTTTTT. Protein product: CASRFAGELFF.

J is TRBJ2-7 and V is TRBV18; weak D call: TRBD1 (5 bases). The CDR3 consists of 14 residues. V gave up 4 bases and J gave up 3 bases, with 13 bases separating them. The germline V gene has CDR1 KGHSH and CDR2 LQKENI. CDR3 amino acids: CASSQTRDSYEQYF. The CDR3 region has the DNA TGTGCCAGCTCACAAACCCGAGACAGCTACGAGCAGTACTTC.

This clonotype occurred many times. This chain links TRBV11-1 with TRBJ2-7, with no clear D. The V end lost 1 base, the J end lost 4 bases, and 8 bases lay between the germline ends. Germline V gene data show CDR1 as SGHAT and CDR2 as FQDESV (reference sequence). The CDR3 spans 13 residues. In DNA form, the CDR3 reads TGTGCCAGCAGCTTAGGAGAGTGGTACGAGCAGTACTTC. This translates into CASSLGEWYEQYF.

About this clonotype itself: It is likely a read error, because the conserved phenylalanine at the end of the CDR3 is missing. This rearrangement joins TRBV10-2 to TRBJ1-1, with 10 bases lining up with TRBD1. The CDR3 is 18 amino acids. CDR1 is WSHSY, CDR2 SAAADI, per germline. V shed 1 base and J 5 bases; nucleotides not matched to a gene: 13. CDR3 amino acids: CASSEFETGGFFLTEAFL. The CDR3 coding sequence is TGCGCCAGCAGTGAGTTTGAGACAGGGGGCTTCTTTTTGACTGAAGCTTTCCTT.

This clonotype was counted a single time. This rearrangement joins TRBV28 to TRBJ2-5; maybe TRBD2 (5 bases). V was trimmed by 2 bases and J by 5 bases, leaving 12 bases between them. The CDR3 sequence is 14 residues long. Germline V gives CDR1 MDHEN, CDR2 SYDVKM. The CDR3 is CASSLRRTSETQYF. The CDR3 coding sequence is TGTGCCAGCAGTTTACGCAGGACTTCGGAGACCCAGTACTTC.

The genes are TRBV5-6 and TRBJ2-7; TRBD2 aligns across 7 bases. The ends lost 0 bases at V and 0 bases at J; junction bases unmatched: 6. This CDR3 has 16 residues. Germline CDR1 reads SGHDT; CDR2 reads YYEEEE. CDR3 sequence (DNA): TGTGCCAGCAGCTTGGTCTCTAGCGGACGCTCCTACGAGCAGTACTTC. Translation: CASSLVSSGRSYEQYF.